Listed here are 24 T cell receptor beta chains from one sample, sequenced in a study of identical twins. In TCRdb, the 5' RACE reads were re-called with MiXCR into one record per CDR3 protein. The sample consists of about 550,000 distinct CDR3 sequences, 20% to 25% of them appearing once. This same sample was also taken into another study, of yellow fever vaccine responses in identical twins.

The sample consisted of CD4+ T cells sorted from blood. These receptors were collected from a woman younger than 30 in good health.

This clonotype was observed a few times. V usage is TRBV12-3 or TRBV12-4 and J usage is TRBJ2-4; a possible D gene is TRBD1 (6 bases). The ends were cut back, 2 bases at V and 0 bases at J, with 11 bases in the middle. The CDR3 consists of 16 residues. The chain's CDR3 is CASSLPGHLAKNIQYF. The CDR3 region has the DNA TGTGCCAGCAGTTTACCGGGACATCTAGCCAAAAACATTCAGTACTTC.

The chain links TRBV12-3 or TRBV12-4 to TRBJ1-5; 10 bases agree with TRBD1. The CDR3 loop spans 14 amino acids. With 5 bases clipped from V and 6 bases from J, the junction kept 4 bases outside the gene matches. The CDR3 DNA reads TGTGCCAGCAGTCGACAGGGGGCAGGTCAGCCCCAGCATTTT. It is translated as CASSRQGAGQPQHF.

V is TRBV6-1 and J is TRBJ2-7; maybe TRBD1 (6 bases). Trimming shortened V by 6 bases and J by 2 bases, and 17 bases separated the two germline ends. This CDR3 is built from 15 residues. The germline CDR1 and CDR2 sequences are MNHNS and SASEGT. CDR3 sequence: CASRTTGFAAYEQYF. DNA of the CDR3: TGTGCCAGCAGGACGACAGGCTTTGCGGCCTACGAGCAGTACTTC.

J is TRBJ2-1 and V is TRBV3-1; the D gene is possibly TRBD2 (5 bases). The V end lost 6 bases, the J end lost 8 bases, and 20 bases lay between the germline ends. Germline CDR1 LGHDT, CDR2 YNNKEL (reference sequence). This CDR3 has 15 residues. The chain's CDR3 is CASSPTLTTSDEQFF. In DNA, the CDR3 is TGTGCCAGCAGTCCAACTTTGACTACCTCCGATGAGCAGTTCTTC.

The CDR3 nucleotides read TGCAGTGCTAGAGATTCAGGATTAGACCGATCCACCGGGGAGCTGTTTTTT. This codes for CSARDSGLDRSTGELFF. The chain links TRBV20-1 to TRBJ2-2, with unresolved D. Germline CDR1 and CDR2: DFQATT and SNEGSKA (reference sequence). V was trimmed by 0 bases and J by 4 bases, leaving 18 bases between them. CDR3 length equals 17 residues.

This clonotype has a handful of counts. This chain uses TRBV10-2 with TRBJ2-5; TRBD2 agrees at 9 bases. The CDR3 has 15 residues. The germline CDR1 and CDR2 sequences are WSHSY and SAAADI. V gave up 8 bases and J gave up 4 bases; unmatched junction bases: 11. CDR3 DNA sequence: TGCGCCAGCGAGAGTAGCGGGGGCCGGGGAGAGACCCAGTACTTC. Amino acid sequence: CASESSGGRGETQYF.

This clonotype has a handful of counts. The J gene is TRBJ2-6, the V gene TRBV20-1, with D unclear. The V gene lost 0 bases and the J gene lost 1 base, with 4 bases spanning the gap. Looked up from germline, CDR1 is DFQATT and CDR2 is SNEGSKA (reference sequence). CDR3 length: 14 residues. The CDR3 region is CSARDRSGANVLTF. In nucleotides, the CDR3 is TGCAGTGCTAGAGATCGGTCTGGGGCCAACGTCCTGACTTTC.

In DNA form, the CDR3 reads TGTGCCAGCAGCTACAGGGGGCTGAATTCACCCCTCCACTTT. Protein sequence: CASSYRGLNSPLHF. This sequence joins TRBV9 and TRBJ1-6; 9 bases match TRBD1. Germline CDR1 and CDR2: SGDLS and YYNGEE. The CDR3 has 14 amino acids. Losses at the gene ends were 4 bases for V and 7 bases for J; bases not matched to a gene: 3.

In DNA, the CDR3 is TGCGCCAGCATGGGGACACCTAACACCGGGGAGCTGTTTTTT. As protein: CASMGTPNTGELFF. The chain has TRBV5-1 and TRBJ2-2; perhaps TRBD1 as D (6 bases). The CDR3 runs 14 residues. Per germline, CDR1 SGHRS and CDR2 YFSETQ. V was clipped by 6 bases and J by 2 bases, with 11 bases between them.

This clonotype was counted only a few times. CDR3 sequence (DNA): TGCGCCAGCAGCCAAGATGTCGAGCGGGAGGCCCCAGATACGCAGTATTTT. It specifies CASSQDVEREAPDTQYF. This chain uses TRBV4-1 with TRBJ2-3; 9 bases line up with TRBD2. The CDR3 is made up of 17 amino acids. V dropped 0 bases and J dropped 4; count of bases not matched to a gene: 8. Germline assignment: CDR1 MGHRA and CDR2 YSYEKL.

The chain uses TRBV6-5 and TRBJ1-5; D uncertain. Germline loops: CDR1 MNHEY, CDR2 SVGAGI. There are 15 residues in the CDR3. V shed 0 bases and J shed 1 base, with 7 bases lying between them. Here the CDR3 DNA reads TGTGCCAGCAGTTACTCGTTGCAGAGCAATCAGCCCCAGCATTTT. Translated, it gives CASSYSLQSNQPQHF.

A remark on this clonotype: At one end the junction does not follow the germline gene, possibly because of a read error. V is TRBV6-1 and J is TRBJ1-2, with TRBD1 matching over 12 bases. CDR1 MNHNS and CDR2 SASEGT come from the germline V gene. This CDR3 comprises 16 residues. CDR3 protein: CASSEVGGTGGGGYTF. For the CDR3, the DNA is TGTGCCAGCAGTGAAGTCGGTGGGACAGGGGGCGGTGGCTACACCTTT.

The chain is built from TRBV5-1 and TRBJ1-1; tentatively, D is TRBD1 (5 bases). The V and J ends lost 4 bases and 1 base respectively, with 14 bases between them. The CDR3 sequence is 15 residues long. Germline-derived CDR1 and CDR2 are SGHRS and YFSETQ. The DNA for the CDR3 is TGCGCCAGCAGCCCCGGGACGGGTGAGAACACTGAAGCTTTCTTT. It translates to CASSPGTGENTEAFF.

A note on this clonotype: At one end the junction does not follow the germline gene, possibly because of a read error. This chain links TRBV7-9 with TRBJ2-3, with a tentative D call TRBD2 (6 bases). This CDR3 has 16 amino acids. CDR1 is SEHNR, CDR2 FQNEAQ, per germline (reference sequence). DNA of the CDR3: TGTGCCAGAAGCTTATCCCCTCTCAGGACTACCGATACGCAGTATTTT. Residues: CARSLSPLRTTDTQYF.

This clonotype has more than one count but fewer than ten. Here the CDR3 DNA reads TGTGCCAGCAGACCGAACAGGGCGGGAGAGACCCAGTACTTC. Amino acids: CASRPNRAGETQYF. V gene TRBV28 combines with J gene TRBJ2-5; a possible D gene is TRBD1 (6 bases). V lost 6 bases to trimming and J lost 4 bases, with 15 bases between them. There are 14 residues in the CDR3. Looked up from germline, CDR1 is MDHEN and CDR2 is SYDVKM.

V usage is TRBV7-3 and J usage is TRBJ2-7; no reliable D call. The V end was cut by 2 bases, the J end by 7 bases, with 12 bases between. Germline-derived CDR1 and CDR2 are SGHTA and FQGTGA. The CDR3 loop spans 13 amino acids. CDR3 coding DNA: TGTGCCAGCAGCTTAGGGTGGAGAGAAGAGCAGTACTTC. Translating it yields CASSLGWREEQYF. Full variable domain (rest looked up from reference TRBV7-3 and TRBJ2-7): GAGVSQTPSNKVTEKGKYVELRCDPISGHTALYWYRQSLGQGPEFLIYFQGTGAADDSGLPNDRFFAVRPEGSVSTLKIQRTERGDSAVYLCASSLGWREEQYFGPGTRLTVT.

The table lists this clonotype with a few counts. The chain carries TRBV6-2 or TRBV6-3 and TRBJ2-2, with a possible D match to TRBD2 (6 bases). V lost 5 bases and J 5 bases, leaving 15 bases between the germline ends. The CDR3 sequence is 15 residues long. In germline, CDR1 is MNHEY, CDR2 SVGEGT. CDR3 sequence: CASSPGLSTTGELFF. CDR3 in DNA: TGTGCCAGCAGTCCGGGACTTTCTACAACCGGGGAGCTGTTTTTT.

Only a few counts were recorded for this clonotype. The chain recombines TRBV11-2 with TRBJ2-1; TRBD1 aligns across 7 bases. V was clipped by 4 bases and J by 4 bases; unmatched bases: 10. This CDR3 has 16 amino acids. Germline V CDR1 and CDR2: SGHAT, FQNNGV. CDR3 in amino acids: CASSSYRGLQYNEQFF. The CDR3 nucleotides are TGTGCCAGCAGCTCATACAGGGGTCTCCAATACAATGAGCAGTTCTTC.

The CDR3 DNA reads TGCAGTGCTCCTGGAGGGGGACAGGCTGGGACCCAGTACTTC. Translating it yields CSAPGGGQAGTQYF. J is TRBJ2-5 and V is TRBV20-1, with 8 bases matching TRBD1. The ends lost 5 bases at V and 7 bases at J; junction bases unmatched: 12. The CDR3 extends over 14 amino acids. CDR1 is DFQATT, CDR2 SNEGSKA, per germline (reference sequence).

This clonotype was seen repeatedly, ten times or more. The chain uses TRBV6-5 and TRBJ2-1; D is possibly TRBD2 (6 bases). The V end lost 3 bases, the J end lost 7 bases, and 7 bases lay between the germline ends. Germline CDR1 is MNHEY and CDR2 is SVGAGI. The CDR3 is made up of 12 amino acids. CDR3: CASSYAGNEQFF. The CDR3 DNA reads TGTGCCAGCAGTTATGCGGGGAATGAGCAGTTCTTC.

The chain links TRBV10-3 to TRBJ2-7; D is ambiguous. The germline V gene has CDR1 ENHRY and CDR2 SYGVKD. V was trimmed by 6 bases and J by 3 bases, leaving 12 bases between them. The CDR3 covers 13 residues. CDR3 DNA: TGTGCCATCAGGCAAGACGGGTACTACGAGCAGTACGTC. Its protein product is CAIRQDGYYEQYV.

V is TRBV5-1 and J is TRBJ2-1; 12 positions agree with TRBD1. V trimming: 6 bases; J trimming: 4 bases; junction bases outside the gene matches: 5. From germline, CDR1 is SGHRS and CDR2 YFSETQ. The CDR3 is made up of 15 amino acids. CDR3 in DNA: TGCGCCAGCATAGAGGGACAGGGGGCTTACAATGAGCAGTTCTTC. Translation gives CASIEGQGAYNEQFF.

This sequence joins TRBV11-3 and TRBJ2-1; 8 bases align to TRBD2. Unmatched junction bases numbered 12, after V lost 4 bases and J lost 4 bases. From germline, CDR1 is SGHNT and CDR2 YENEEA. CDR3 length: 17 amino acids. CDR3 loop: CASSSEPSGGLYNEQFF. CDR3 coding DNA: TGTGCCAGCAGCTCCGAACCCAGCGGGGGACTATACAATGAGCAGTTCTTC.

The rearrangement uses TRBV20-1 and TRBJ2-7; D is unclear. V was cut by 1 base and J by 2 bases, with 9 bases left in between. Germline CDR1 DFQATT, CDR2 SNEGSKA (reference sequence). The CDR3 runs to 13 residues. The CDR3 nucleotides read TGCAGTGCTAGAGCGGCCGGAACCTACGAGCAGTACTTC. Protein sequence: CSARAAGTYEQYF.